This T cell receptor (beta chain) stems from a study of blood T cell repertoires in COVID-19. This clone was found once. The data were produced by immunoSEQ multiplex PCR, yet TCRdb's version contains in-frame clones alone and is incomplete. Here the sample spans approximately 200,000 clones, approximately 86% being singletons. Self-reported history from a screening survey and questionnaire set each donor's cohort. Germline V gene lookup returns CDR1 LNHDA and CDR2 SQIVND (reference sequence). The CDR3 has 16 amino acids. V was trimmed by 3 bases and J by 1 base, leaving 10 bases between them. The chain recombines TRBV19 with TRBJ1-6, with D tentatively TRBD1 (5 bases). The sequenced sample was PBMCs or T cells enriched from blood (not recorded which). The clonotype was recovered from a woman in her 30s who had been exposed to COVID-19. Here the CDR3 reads CASSIQRTSYNSPLHF. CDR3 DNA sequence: TGTGCCAGTAGTATTCAAAGGACATCCTATAATTCACCCCTCCACTTT. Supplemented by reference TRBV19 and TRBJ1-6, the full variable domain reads DGGITQSPKYLFRKEGQNVTLSCEQNLNHDAMYWYRQDPGQGLRLIYYSQIVNDFQKGDIAEGYSVSREKKESFPLTVTSAQKNPTAFYLCASSIQRTSYNSPLHFGNGTRLTVT.